In this sample, the clone carrying this T cell receptor beta chain turned up many times. The data are from a study of Graves' ophthalmopathy and Graves' hyperthyroidism. The CDR3 has 11 residues. Germline CDR1 reads MNHEY; CDR2 reads SMNVEV (reference sequence). Trimming took 6 bases from V and 11 from J, leaving 13 bases between them. Amplifying from RNA transcripts, the study obtained TCR beta CDR3 regions. Scientists carried out first-round RT-PCR using HTBI primers and then a second-round multiplex PCR. TCRdb passed the multiplex PCR reads through MiXCR, listing each CDR3 protein once. The top ten clones hold about 1.6% of a sample with a few hundred thousand distinct CDR3 sequences, about a sixth of them seen once.

The chain couples TRBV27 to TRBJ1-1, with D hard to call. The source material was peripheral blood. The sequence was collected from a woman under 30 with Graves' ophthalmopathy. CDR3 in DNA: TGTGCCAGCAGCTCGGGGTCCCGGGCTTTCTTT. Its translation is CASSSGSRAFF.